This T cell receptor (beta chain) was retrieved from a study of T cell responses to AZD1222 COVID-19 vaccine. Findings and caveats of the study: Unmutated regions of variants are reportedly targeted by nearly half of spike-specific TCRs. At 160-218 and 743-854, vaccine-associated CD4 TCRs were dominant, and they spanned spike. When two AZD1222 doses had been given, Spike-specific TCR breadth and depth rose.

Sequenced by immunoSEQ multiplex PCR; TCRdb stores in-frame clones only, minus some. The data show tens of thousands of clones, with 88% seen just once and 15% to 20% held by the top ten. V dropped 4 bases and J dropped 5 bases, with 12 bases sitting between them. The CDR3 contains 13 residues. The germline gives CDR1 SGDLS, CDR2 YYNGEE. There are a few counts of this clone. The antigen remains undetermined. The sample was peripheral blood, taken on day 0 of AZD1222 vaccination. The clonotype comes from an adult in good health. This chain connects TRBV9 to TRBJ1-1; no reliable D call. The DNA of the CDR3 is TGTGCCAGCAGCCCAGGAGGCGGAACTGAAGCTTTCTTT. It translates to CASSPGGGTEAFF.